The T cell receptor beta chain under discussion was sequenced for a study of human T cells and chemical hapten exposure. Findings of the study overall: With regard to DPC sensitization, TCRs above 1 in 1000 frequency did not change.

Within the library, unique molecular identifiers were attached to each individual cDNA molecule. Per the original methods: With a range of about 23,224 to 750,000, the median per sample was 95,638 TCRs. A single record per CDR3 protein comes from TCRdb applying MiXCR to the RACE reads. In this record, the V and J calls reflect TCRdb's handling and not the investigators' own analysis. The sample yields about 45,000 distinct CDR3 sequences, roughly 4.1% seen once. Time point described: healthy volunteer bleed at 2 weeks. Total RNA was isolated from whole blood that had not been fractionated. This clonotype was counted ten times or more. Its antigen is as yet unknown. This clonotype originated in a human donor in good health. Some clones in this sample may be carry-over from other donors' samples. The sequenced sample consisted of whole blood.

The CDR3 coding sequence is TGCGCCAGCAGCCACCTAGCGAGGTCCTACAATGAGCAGTTCTTC. It translates to CASSHLARSYNEQFF. V gene TRBV4-1 combines with J gene TRBJ2-1; possible D gene TRBD2, 6 bases. The CDR3 extends over 15 amino acids. Germline-derived CDR1 and CDR2 are MGHRA and YSYEKL. Trimming removed 3 bases from V and 1 base from J, with 10 bases in between.